A single T cell receptor (beta chain) is shown here with its context. Time point noted: week 3, after first cycle of checkpoint inhibitor. The data were taken from a study of blood T cell dynamics during melanoma immunotherapy. Sequencing used immunoSEQ multiplex PCR; TCRdb keeps in-frame clones, though not all of them. Of thousands of clones listed, around four fifths were seen once; the top ten hold roughly 30%. Germline CDR1 MNHEY, CDR2 SMNVEV (reference sequence). This CDR3 is 15 amino acids long. V was pared by 1 base and J by 9 bases, with 4 bases of the junction left unmatched. The V gene is TRBV27, the J gene TRBJ1-6; 9 bases align to TRBD1. The starting material was blood, obtained from a patient treated with checkpoint blockade. The sequence was collected from a human donor with melanoma. Some clones in this sample may be carry-over from other donors' samples. The CDR3 DNA sequence: TGTGCCAGCAGTTTATACACAGGGGGCAGTTCACCCCTCCACTTT. Its protein is CASSLYTGGSSPLHF.